Presented here are 30 T cell receptor beta chains from one specimen sequenced in a study of type 1 and type 2 diabetes patients. Genomic DNA was the PCR template. Amplification of the beta chain CDR3 used 30 forward and 13 reverse multiplex primers. TCRdb called the multiplex PCR reads again in MiXCR, with one record for every CDR3 protein. This sample has approximately 260,000 distinct CDR3 sequences; roughly 44% occur once, and the top ten carry roughly 13%. Sequencing was performed on peripheral blood mononuclear cells (PBMCs). These TCRs come from a man between 18 and 29 years old with type 2 diabetes.

The chain carries TRBV20-1 and TRBJ2-7, with D perhaps matching TRBD1 or TRBD2 (5 bases each). Germline V gene sequence: CDR1 DFQATT, CDR2 SNEGSKA (reference sequence). Trimming left V 3 bases short and J 6 bases short, with 18 bases between. CDR3 length: 14 residues. The CDR3 spells CSARSGHGAVEQYF. The DNA of the CDR3 is TGCAGTGCTAGGTCGGGGCACGGGGCGGTCGAGCAGTACTTC.

The V call is TRBV7-2, the J call TRBJ2-7, with 9 bases identical to TRBD1. The CDR3 is 18 amino acids. Germline V gives CDR1 SGHTA, CDR2 FQGNSA. J gave up 5 bases and V 3 bases, and 17 bases lay outside the gene matches. DNA for the CDR3: TGTGCCAGCAGCTTTTGGGGGCTCAGGGGACAGGGTAAGGACGAGCAGTACTTC. This translates into CASSFWGLRGQGKDEQYF. The full variable domain, its missing parts supplied by reference TRBV7-2 and TRBJ2-7, is GAGVSQSPSNKVTEKGKDVELRCDPISGHTALYWYRQSLGQGLEFLIYFQGNSAPDKSGLPSDRFSAERTGGSVSTLTIQRTQQEDSAVYLCASSFWGLRGQGKDEQYFGPGTRLTVT.

The J gene is TRBJ2-7, the V gene TRBV5-1; TRBD1 matches 8 bases. Germline lookup yields CDR1 SGHRS and CDR2 YFSETQ. With 1 base clipped from V and 3 bases from J, the junction kept 3 bases outside the gene matches. This CDR3 has 14 amino acids. The CDR3: CASSLWTGNYEQYF. The CDR3 DNA reads TGCGCCAGCAGCTTGTGGACAGGGAACTACGAGCAGTACTTC. Supplemented by reference TRBV5-1 and TRBJ2-7, the full variable domain reads KAGVTQTPRYLIKTRGQQVTLSCSPISGHRSVSWYQQTPGQGLQFLFEYFSETQRNKGNFPGRFSGRQFSNSRSEMNVSTLELGDSALYLCASSLWTGNYEQYFGPGTRLTVT.

This chain uses TRBV4-3 with TRBJ2-3; 7 nucleotides match TRBD1. V gave up 0 bases and J gave up 8 bases; unmatched junction bases: 11. CDR3 length: 16 amino acids. The V gene's germline CDR1 is LGHNA and CDR2 YSLEER. The CDR3 reads CASSQDTGRAGGTQYF. For the CDR3, the DNA is TGCGCCAGCAGCCAAGATACAGGCAGGGCAGGGGGTACGCAGTATTTT.

This clonotype has a handful of counts. The chain couples TRBV2 to TRBJ1-5; D remains ambiguous. Trimming took 5 bases from V and 3 from J, leaving 11 bases between them. CDR1 SNHLY and CDR2 FYNNEI come from the germline V gene. The CDR3 covers 14 residues. For the CDR3, the DNA is TGTGCCAGCAGTTTGTACGGGGACAATCAGCCCCAGCATTTT. This sequence encodes CASSLYGDNQPQHF.

This clonotype showed up just once. The final CDR3 position lacks the conserved phenylalanine or tryptophan, pointing to a likely read error. The genes are TRBV29-1 and TRBJ1-1; no definite D call. Per the germline V gene, CDR1 is SQVTM and CDR2 is ANQGSEA. The CDR3 is 12 residues long. The V and J ends lost 3 bases and 7 bases respectively, with 12 bases between them. The CDR3 DNA reads as TGCAGCGTTGATGGGTCGGAGGGTGAAGCTTTCTGT. Protein product: CSVDGSEGEAFC.

The V and J genes are TRBV2 and TRBJ1-2; TRBD1 is a possible D gene (5 bases). The germline gives CDR1 SNHLY, CDR2 FYNNEI. Trimming shortened V by 4 bases and J by 4 bases, and 10 bases separated the two germline ends. This CDR3 has 13 residues. The CDR3 nucleotides read TGTGCCAGCAGTGCAGGGTACGGCTATGGCTACACCTTC. The encoded protein is CASSAGYGYGYTF.

The CDR3 DNA sequence: TGTGCCTGGGCACTAGCGGGAGTCACAGATACGCAGTATTTT. Its protein is CAWALAGVTDTQYF. The chain joins TRBV30 to TRBJ2-3; 11 bases map to TRBD2. The V segment lost 5 bases and the J segment 2 bases; nucleotides outside the gene matches: 3. Per germline, CDR1 GTSNPN and CDR2 SVGIG (reference sequence). The CDR3 totals 14 residues.

V and J are TRBV15 and TRBJ2-7, with a weak D call TRBD2 (6 bases). Germline V lookup: CDR1 LNHNV, CDR2 YYDKDF (reference sequence). The CDR3 runs 15 residues. Trimming removed 5 bases from V and 2 bases from J, with 16 bases in between. The CDR3 DNA follows: TGTGCCACCAGCGCCCGACTGGAGGGTGCCTACGAGCAGTACTTC. Residues: CATSARLEGAYEQYF.

There are a few counts of this clonotype. The chain is built from TRBV10-1 and TRBJ2-3; TRBD1 matches at 10 bases. This CDR3 spans 14 amino acids. The trim removed 10 bases at V and 3 bases at J, leaving 7 bases unmatched. Germline-derived CDR1 and CDR2 are WNHNN and SYGVQD (reference sequence). CDR3 nucleotide sequence: TGCGCCATCGCGGACAGGGGGATAACAGATACGCAGTATTTT. The encoded protein is CAIADRGITDTQYF.

The CDR3 loop reads CASSLSLGEIVLNEQFF. DNA of the CDR3: TGTGCCAGCAGCTTATCCCTCGGCGAAATTGTACTCAATGAGCAGTTCTTC. The rearrangement uses TRBV7-8 and TRBJ2-1; D ambiguous. Between the trimmed V and J ends, which lost 2 bases and 6 bases, there was a span of 20 bases. This CDR3 has 17 residues. The germline V gene has CDR1 SGHVS and CDR2 FQNEAQ.

In its sample, this clonotype was seen many times. The V call is TRBV2, the J call TRBJ2-5; 11 bases map to TRBD2. CDR1 is SNHLY, CDR2 FYNNEI, per germline. The length of the CDR3 is 14 residues. The V segment lost 6 bases and the J segment 4 bases; nucleotides outside the gene matches: 4. The CDR3 protein is CASSTSGGGETQYF. CDR3 sequence (DNA): TGTGCCAGCAGCACTAGCGGGGGAGGAGAGACCCAGTACTTC.

The chain couples TRBV10-3 to TRBJ1-1, with TRBD1 identical over 7 bases. There are 15 residues in the CDR3. Unmatched junction bases numbered 4, after V lost 2 bases and J lost 1 base. CDR1 and CDR2 from the germline V gene are ENHRY and SYGVKD. For the CDR3, the DNA is TGTGCCATCAGTGAGCATAGGGACAGGAACACTGAAGCTTTCTTT. Its protein is CAISEHRDRNTEAFF.

The chain is built from TRBV27 and TRBJ1-1, with TRBD1 identical over 8 bases. V lost 5 bases and J lost 6; bases outside the gene matches: 5. Germline V lookup: CDR1 MNHEY, CDR2 SMNVEV (reference sequence). CDR3 size: 13 residues. The CDR3 here is CASSLDRVAEAFF. In DNA form, the CDR3 reads TGTGCCAGCAGTCTGGACAGGGTGGCTGAAGCTTTCTTT.

This sequence joins TRBV7-9 and TRBJ2-3, with a weak D call TRBD1 (6 bases). This CDR3 has 15 amino acids. Between the trimmed V and J ends, which lost 3 bases and 1 base, there was a span of 11 bases. Germline lookup yields CDR1 SEHNR and CDR2 FQNEAQ (reference sequence). CDR3 sequence reads: CASSLATGRTDTQYF. CDR3 DNA: TGTGCCAGCAGCTTGGCGACAGGACGCACAGATACGCAGTATTTT.

This chain links TRBV10-1 with TRBJ1-6; D not resolved. There are 13 residues in the CDR3. The V end lost 4 bases, the J end lost 4 bases, and 5 bases lay between the germline ends. Germline V gene sequence: CDR1 WNHNN, CDR2 SYGVQD (reference sequence). The CDR3 spells CASSAAYNSPLHF. CDR3 DNA sequence: TGCGCCAGCAGTGCGGCGTATAATTCACCCCTCCACTTT.

This clonotype occurred a few times. The chain uses TRBV6-6 and TRBJ2-2, with a tentative D call TRBD2 (6 bases). Deletions cut 2 bases from V and 3 bases from J, with 13 bases between. CDR1 is MNHNY, CDR2 SVGAGI, per germline (reference sequence). The CDR3 is made up of 16 amino acids. The CDR3 bases are TGTGCCAGCAGTTACGAGGCGGGGACGGACACCGGGGAGCTGTTTTTT. It encodes CASSYEAGTDTGELFF.

This chain uses TRBV27 with TRBJ2-5, with 9 bases aligning to TRBD2. The closer fit of TRBJ2-1 to the DNA end suggests the J call may be wrong. Germline assignment: CDR1 MNHEY and CDR2 SMNVEV (reference sequence). CDR3 size: 15 residues. CDR3 residues: CASYPSGITDNEQFF. The CDR3 region has the DNA TGTGCCAGCTACCCTAGCGGGATTACGGACAATGAGCAGTTCTTC.

The gene calls are TRBV6-5 and TRBJ1-4; D might be TRBD1 (6 bases). Trimming took off 0 bases at V and 7 bases at J, with 12 bases between the two ends. The CDR3 spans 15 residues. The germline V gene encodes CDR1 MNHEY and CDR2 SVGAGI. As DNA, the CDR3 is TGTGCCAGCAGTTACTCGAACAGGGTAGTTGAAAAACTGTTTTTT. Translation: CASSYSNRVVEKLFF.

This clonotype was detected a few times. V is TRBV15 and J is TRBJ2-5, with 13 bases aligning to TRBD2. Trimming at V came to 4 bases and at J to 5 bases, leaving 16 bases not matched to a gene. The CDR3 consists of 19 residues. Germline V lookup: CDR1 LNHNV, CDR2 YYDKDF (reference sequence). This CDR3 reads CATSKTPGLAGSRGETQYF. Written as DNA, the CDR3 is TGTGCCACCAGCAAAACTCCGGGACTAGCGGGAAGTAGGGGTGAGACCCAGTACTTC. The complete variable domain, with remaining parts taken from reference TRBV15 and TRBJ2-5, reads DAMVIQNPRYQVTQFGKPVTLSCSQTLNHNVMYWYQQKSSQAPKLLFHYYDKDFNNEADTPDNFQSRRPNTSFCFLDIRSPGLGDTAMYLCATSKTPGLAGSRGETQYFGPGTRLLVL.

J is TRBJ2-1 and V is TRBV20-1, with 9 bases identical to TRBD2. The ends lost 3 bases at V and 8 bases at J; junction bases unmatched: 5. The CDR3 spans 13 residues. Per germline, CDR1 DFQATT and CDR2 SNEGSKA (reference sequence). In DNA form, the CDR3 reads TGCAGTGCTAGTGCGGGGGGGCCGTATGAGCAGTTCTTC. This encodes CSASAGGPYEQFF.

This clonotype was seen a few times. The V call is TRBV5-1, the J call TRBJ2-1; D is ambiguous. Per germline, CDR1 SGHRS and CDR2 YFSETQ. The germline V and J ends were trimmed by 1 base and 8 bases, with 7 bases remaining between them. CDR3 length: 12 amino acids. CDR3: CASSLKWDEQFF. The CDR3 DNA follows: TGCGCCAGCAGCTTGAAATGGGATGAGCAGTTCTTC.

The gene calls are TRBV19 and TRBJ2-3, with D unresolved. The germline V gene encodes CDR1 LNHDA and CDR2 SQIVND (reference sequence). V lost 5 bases and J lost 2, with 11 bases in between. CDR3 length: 14 amino acids. The CDR3 protein is CASSPSQSTDTQYF. The CDR3 nucleotides read TGTGCCAGTAGTCCGTCGCAGTCCACAGATACGCAGTATTTT.

This clonotype occurred a few times. The gene calls are TRBV2 and TRBJ1-4; TRBD1 is a possible D gene (5 bases). V shed 5 bases and J shed 4 bases, with 17 bases lying between them. Germline lookup yields CDR1 SNHLY and CDR2 FYNNEI. The CDR3 totals 16 residues. CDR3 in amino acids: CASSSQGRAVNEKLFF. CDR3 in DNA: TGTGCCAGCAGTTCCCAGGGTAGGGCGGTTAATGAAAAACTGTTTTTT.

This clonotype was seen at least ten times. The rearrangement uses TRBV27 and TRBJ1-2; D may be TRBD1 (6 bases). Trimming stripped 0 bases from V and 4 bases from J, with 15 bases between. The CDR3 runs to 16 residues. Germline-derived CDR1 and CDR2 are MNHEY and SMNVEV (reference sequence). CDR3 protein: CASSLSPQQGRYGYTF. The CDR3, as DNA: TGTGCCAGCAGTTTATCCCCTCAACAGGGCCGCTATGGCTACACCTTC.

This clonotype occurred a few times. This rearrangement joins TRBV27 to TRBJ1-6, with TRBD1 matching over 10 bases. With 4 bases clipped from V and 7 bases from J, the junction kept 4 bases outside the gene matches. This CDR3 has 15 residues. Germline values: CDR1 MNHEY, CDR2 SMNVEV (reference sequence). This CDR3 is CASSSPTGGNSPLHF. The CDR3, as DNA: TGTGCCAGCAGTTCCCCGACAGGGGGCAATTCACCCCTCCACTTT.

This clonotype was picked up a small number of times. This chain joins TRBV24-1 and TRBJ2-5; tentative D call: TRBD1 (5 bases). The length of the CDR3 is 14 residues. V was cut by 3 bases and J by 5 bases, with 12 bases left in between. Germline CDR1 and CDR2: KGHDR and SFDVKD. The CDR3 region is CATSDRTDMETQYF. Written as DNA, the CDR3 is TGTGCCACCAGTGATCGGACGGACATGGAGACCCAGTACTTC.

Note on this clonotype: The conserved phenylalanine or tryptophan normally closing the CDR3 is absent here, so this likely arose from a read error. The chain has TRBV15 and TRBJ1-5, with no clear D. This CDR3 has 13 amino acids. Germline V gene data show CDR1 as LNHNV and CDR2 as YYDKDF (reference sequence). The CDR3 nucleotides are TGTGCTACCAGCGGACCTGCGGTTCAGCCCCAGCATTCT. Its translation is CATSGPAVQPQHS.

The chain recombines TRBV20-1 with TRBJ2-7; unclear D gene. V lost 6 bases and J lost 4, with 22 bases in between. The CDR3 has 15 amino acids. Per germline, CDR1 DFQATT and CDR2 SNEGSKA (reference sequence). In nucleotides, the CDR3 is TGCAGTGCCACTTATAGGGCGCAATTTTCGTACGAGCAGTACTTC. Protein: CSATYRAQFSYEQYF.

The J gene is TRBJ1-5, the V gene TRBV6-2 or TRBV6-3; 8 nucleotides match TRBD1. Looked up from germline, CDR1 is MNHEY and CDR2 is SVGEGT. V dropped 2 bases and J dropped 1; count of bases not matched to a gene: 1. The CDR3 runs 15 residues. The CDR3 reads CASSYDRGSNQPQHF. The CDR3 DNA sequence: TGTGCCAGCAGTTACGACAGGGGAAGCAATCAGCCCCAGCATTTT.